This T cell receptor (beta chain) was sequenced in a study of cytomegalovirus exposure and HLA in healthy donors (dated by TCRdb to the late 2010s). As for the study more broadly: An earlier analysis of 587 of the donors reported approximately 260 Gb of sequence data and about 120 million unique TCR beta sequences obtained from roughly 170 million T cells. An early release covering about 600 HLA-typed donors comprised approximately 290 gigabases of sequencing data and approximately 80 million unique TCR sequences. Of the 398 genotyped donors, 70% to 90% were placed in the genetic ancestry cluster associated with self-reported Caucasian donors. The aim of the study was to test whether cataloging public T cell receptors could identify signatures of past pathogen exposure. The T cell repertoires of several hundred subjects were profiled by immunosequencing and related to cytomegalovirus serostatus. Besides the first cohort of 666 subjects, a separate validation cohort made up of about 120 different subjects was used. The study combined high-throughput TCR immunosequencing, statistical association of individual TCRs with disease status, and machine learning to predict cytomegalovirus infection status. A later analysis re-examined previously published TCR beta repertoires from about 700 donors and added high-resolution HLA genotyping to investigate patterns of TCR occurrence. The later analysis used no new phenotypic data to find candidate immune exposures, relying instead on TCR beta sequences and their occurrence across donors. An earlier analysis of fewer than 700 of the donors applied high-throughput TCR beta sequencing to assess whether each TCR beta V gene segment acted as functional or pseudogenic. Alongside the repertoire data, information on donor age, sex, ethnicity and CMV serostatus was compiled. A later genetic analysis used genome-wide SNP genotypes for about three fifths of the 666 donors, treating that subset as a discovery cohort. Every repertoire in the discovery cohort had been generated on one and the same sequencing platform. HLA typing covered class I and class II loci at four-digit resolution. The number of typed donors differed by locus: about 620-630 for A, B, C, DRB1 and DQB1; some 540 for DQA1; approximately 600 for DPA1; and 450 to 480 for DPB1. Several DR-DQ haplotypes were treated as single units for association and clustering because of strong linkage in the cohort. Among around 400 genotyped donors of the cohort, an average of approximately 240,000 unique TCR beta nucleotide sequences was sequenced per donor, of which approximately 18% were non-productive. Here is what the overall study found, with its caveats: A group of highly shared sequence variants was considered likely to be a technical artifact of the sequencing pipeline. The earlier analysis of nearly 600 of the donors excluded roughly 17 rarely observed V segments, including chromosome 9 orphons, because counts were too low. At a false discovery rate of 0.05, a later analysis linked some 17,000 TCR beta sequences to specific HLA alleles. A later genetic analysis reported fewer N-insertions in productive TCRs among donors in an Asian-associated ancestry cluster than the roughly 700-donor mean. According to a later analysis, TCR association rates differed among HLA loci, with DRB1 alleles showing the most associated TCRs and HLA-C alleles showing the fewest. In vitro tests confirmed that a few of the cytomegalovirus-associated TCR beta chains recognize cytomegalovirus antigens. Roughly uniform sequencing depth across donors was assumed in presence/absence analyses, although this assumption may not hold. The 87-base-pair reads could not distinguish some IMGT-functional V segments, including TRBV6-2 and TRBV6-3, so those segments were excluded. When HLA alleles, especially DR and DQ, strongly co-occurred, TCR associations were difficult to assign to individual alleles. The authors suggested that the approach could potentially be extended to other disease states and immunological phenotypes. The study listed approximately 150 TCR beta chains as associated with cytomegalovirus. Immune exposure information for the cohort was limited to CMV serostatus. Most TCR sequences were observed very rarely across donors, whereas some public TCRs were present in many individuals. Only TCR beta chains were sequenced in this cohort, and the absence of alpha or paired-chain data limited detectable features. A later analysis reported that several top co-occurrence clusters appeared linked to parvovirus B19, influenza, CMV and Epstein-Barr virus. Correlated functional status among segregating V segments might be attributable to linkage disequilibrium, but an unknown experimental factor could not be ruled out. A further reported finding was that TCR beta sequences accurately predicted the HLA-A and HLA-B alleles for most subjects in the first cohort. A later analysis found that most CMV-associated TCR beta chains appeared HLA-restricted, with HLA associations seemingly driven largely by CMV exposure. In a later analysis, HLA-associated TCR beta chains showed more clonal expansion and lower generation probabilities than non-associated chains that were equally common. The classifier was reported to diagnose cytomegalovirus status with high specificity and sensitivity in both the original cohort and the validation cohort. An association between a missense DCLRE1C variant and V-gene and J-gene trimming of TCR beta chains was found in a later genetic analysis and replicated in an independent cohort. Broadly in line with IMGT annotations, most TCR beta V segments showed up in productive rearrangements about 90% or about 30% of the time in an earlier analysis of 587 of the donors. HLA typing was unavailable for some donors at each locus, so association tests used only the typed subset.

With respect to this clone: This clone's antigen is unknown. Base qualities are not recorded, but no much larger clone differs from it by a single base.

V and J are truncated by 0 bases and 3 bases respectively, leaving an intervening sequence of 15 bases. The CDR3 starts with the cysteine, ends with the phenylalanine, and has 16 residues. The only DNA kept is the CDR3, 48 bases in frame from the first base. For CDR1 and CDR2, the germline V gene (reference sequence) lists LNHNV and YYDKDF. Preparation of the library involved the immunoSEQ multiplex PCR assay. The multiplex PCR relied on a mix of 60 forward primers for TCR Vbeta segments and 13 reverse primers for TCR Jbeta segments. The CDR3 region of rearranged TCR beta genes was amplified from genomic DNA by a multiplex PCR assay. Amplified TCR beta libraries were sequenced as 87-base-pair reads on the Illumina HiSeq System. As for the original processing: A later analysis tallied 70 million to 100 million unique TCR beta chains across the 700 or so repertoires, and approximately 9.9 million of those chains were shared by two or more donors. A nearest-neighbor algorithm error-corrected the raw reads and collapsed the reads into unique sequences, merging closely related sequences to remove PCR and sequencing errors. CDR3 sequences were aligned to IMGT reference sequences to assign V, D and J gene segments. Each retained sequence needed at least a six-nucleotide match to both a V gene segment and a J gene segment. Rearrangements were called productive when the CDR3 lacked stop codons and stayed in frame with V and J; all others were non-productive. Following IMGT convention, CDR3 was defined as the stretch from the second conserved V-encoded cysteine to the conserved J-encoded phenylalanine. In an earlier analysis of 550 to 650 of the donors, sequences lacking an unambiguous match to a single V gene segment were excluded. An earlier analysis of around 600 of the donors classified V segments as functional when productive rearrangements were above 56.7% and as segregating when the standard deviation between donors was above 5%. To diagnose cytomegalovirus status from the catalog of TCR beta chain sequences, a statistical classification framework was built. A later analysis assigned V and J genes by comparing TCR nucleotide sequences with IMGT/GENE-DB human TR gene sequences. In a later analysis, CDR3 sequences and most-parsimonious VDJ recombination scenarios were assigned using the TCRdist pipeline. In a later analysis, every TCR beta chain was defined by the combination of its CDR3 amino acid sequence and its V-gene family, and reads without a unique V-gene family were dropped. A later analysis removed roughly 590 highly shared, low-generation-probability nucleotide sequences to deal with suspected cross-contamination and a sequencing artifact. In a later analysis, a clonal expansion index was calculated for each public chain from normalized within-repertoire ranks of inferred template counts. In a later analysis, generation probabilities were computed using a VDJ recombination model fitted to out-of-frame rearrangements, and the results were checked against IGoR. A later analysis scored TCR-TCR, TCR-HLA and TCR-CMV co-occurrence with hypergeometric tests, applying a repertoire-size bias correction to TCR pairs. False discovery rates were estimated in a later analysis by permuting HLA or CMV assignments 20 times. A later analysis grouped co-occurring TCRs with DBSCAN, adding TCRdist sequence similarity when clustering within HLA-allele-positive subsets. Co-occurrence clustering excluded repertoires with fewer than 30,000 or more than 120,000 public chains, plus five with anomalous nucleotide sharing. TCRdb stores this immuneACCESS table with in-frame sequences only. Part of the clones is absent; in the studies checked, under half of the shortfall reflects unresolved V genes, and no reason is known for the rest. That table furnishes V, J and clone size, whereas the DNA furnished D and trimming. The sample yields about 200,000 clones; more than 75% were counted once. 5.5% to 7% of the sample is in the top ten clones.

The cohort consisted of some 670 healthy bone marrow donors. At the time of sampling, every cohort member was nominally healthy, though immune exposures that went unrecorded were likely present. The donor was CMV seropositive and belonged to the group of 250 to 300 seropositive cohort members. Each donor provided a peripheral blood sample, and peripheral blood mononuclear cells were used for TCR beta sequencing. The Qiagen DNeasy Blood Extraction Kit was used to extract genomic DNA from the blood cell samples. This TCR came from a woman aged 45-65 years in good health and CMV-seropositive. Recombination connected TRBV15 to TRBJ2-7; a weak D assignment points to TRBD2 (5 bases agree). Sequenced material: PBMCs. The CDR3 corresponds to CATSRDKGEARYEQYF. DNA sequence: TGTGCCACCAGCAGAGATAAGGGAGAAGCCCGCTACGAGCAGTACTTC. The CDR3, completed at both ends by the reference TRBV15 and TRBJ2-7 genes, gives the full variable domain DAMVIQNPRYQVTQFGKPVTLSCSQTLNHNVMYWYQQKSSQAPKLLFHYYDKDFNNEADTPDNFQSRRPNTSFCFLDIRSPGLGDTAMYLCATSRDKGEARYEQYFGPGTRLTVT.